The sequence of this T cell receptor (beta chain) was determined in a study of shared clonotypes between healthy human individuals. Using immunoSEQ multiplex PCR, the repertoire was profiled, and TCRdb retains in-frame clones only, with some absent. This sample has under 2,500,000 clones, with more than 90% found just once. V was clipped by 5 bases and J by 5 bases, with 6 bases between them. CDR3 length: 11 residues. Germline CDR1 reads SNHLY; CDR2 reads FYNNEI. Sequencing was performed on naive CD4+ T cells sorted from blood. The subset denotes: CD45RA+ positively selected. The V and J genes are TRBV2 and TRBJ2-5; D not certain. This receptor was identified in a man younger than 30 in good health. CDR3 sequence reads: CASSYTETQYF. CDR3 in DNA: TGTGCCAGCAGTTACACGGAGACCCAGTACTTC.